These 14 T cell receptor beta chains share one sample of origin, sequenced in a study of T-cell memory formation after mild COVID-19. TCRdb independently ran MiXCR on the 5' RACE reads; one entry per CDR3 protein. The sample has hundreds of thousands of distinct CDR3 sequences, 20% to 25% seen once. The sample taken for sequencing was PBMCs or a T cell subset sorted from them (not recorded which). Receptors originate from a man aged 18 to 30 who had mild COVID-19 (a few samples of this study predate the infection). Cell type and time point are not known.

This sequence joins TRBV4-1 and TRBJ2-3; the D gene is possibly TRBD2 (6 bases). This CDR3 comprises 15 residues. The V end lost 1 base, the J end lost 3 bases, and 11 bases lay between the germline ends. Germline V CDR1 and CDR2: MGHRA, YSYEKL. This chain's CDR3 is CASSQVSRGTDTQYF. The CDR3 DNA follows: TGCGCCAGCAGCCAAGTGTCGCGGGGAACAGATACGCAGTATTTT.

This clonotype was seen a handful of times. The chain is built from TRBV5-1 and TRBJ1-2, with D possibly being TRBD1 (5 bases). The germline CDR1 and CDR2 sequences are SGHRS and YFSETQ. The CDR3 loop spans 14 amino acids. The ends were cut back, 5 bases at V and 4 bases at J, with 15 bases in the middle. In nucleotides, the CDR3 is TGCGCCAGCAGGACTGAGGGGCACCTCTATGGCTACACCTTC. This sequence encodes CASRTEGHLYGYTF. The variable domain in full, with the rest retrieved from reference TRBV5-1 and TRBJ1-2, is KAGVTQTPRYLIKTRGQQVTLSCSPISGHRSVSWYQQTPGQGLQFLFEYFSETQRNKGNFPGRFSGRQFSNSRSEMNVSTLELGDSALYLCASRTEGHLYGYTFGSGTRLTVV.

This rearrangement joins TRBV5-1 to TRBJ2-7; the match to TRBD2 covers 7 bases. In germline, CDR1 is SGHRS, CDR2 YFSETQ. The CDR3 length is 17 residues. The junction had 12 bases not matched to a gene; V was cut back by 3 bases and J by 0 bases. The CDR3 protein is CASSSRPGGGVSYEQYV. CDR3 DNA: TGCGCCAGCAGCTCCCGACCGGGCGGGGGAGTCTCCTACGAGCAGTACGTC.

Only a few counts were recorded for this clonotype. The rearrangement links TRBV7-8 to TRBJ2-3, with 11 bases matching TRBD2. CDR3 length equals 15 residues. V dropped 0 bases and J dropped 9; count of bases not matched to a gene: 5. Germline-derived CDR1 and CDR2 are SGHVS and FQNEAQ. CDR3 sequence (DNA): TGTGCCAGCAGCTTAGCGGGACTAGCGGCCGTGACGCAGTATTTT. Translation gives CASSLAGLAAVTQYF.

The chain is built from TRBV7-9 and TRBJ2-7, with D perhaps assigned TRBD1 or TRBD2 (5 bases each). The germline V gene encodes CDR1 SEHNR and CDR2 FQNEAQ (reference sequence). The CDR3 sequence is 12 residues long. The V end lost 1 base, the J end lost 6 bases, and 7 bases lay between the germline ends. The DNA for the CDR3 is TGTGCCAGCAGCTTAGAAGGGACCGAGCAGTACTTC. It encodes CASSLEGTEQYF.

This clonotype showed up just a few times. The CDR3 sequence: CATSYIKGNEKLFF. CDR3 DNA sequence: TGTGCCACTTCCTATATCAAGGGTAATGAAAAACTGTTTTTT. This chain joins TRBV10-3 and TRBJ1-4, with no clear D. V lost 10 bases and J 4 bases, leaving 16 bases between the germline ends. Germline V gene lookup returns CDR1 ENHRY and CDR2 SYGVKD. The CDR3 loop spans 14 amino acids.

This chain links TRBV7-2 with TRBJ2-7; D remains ambiguous. Germline V CDR1 and CDR2: SGHTA, FQGNSA. V lost 8 bases and J 4 bases, leaving 0 bases between the germline ends. This CDR3 region has 8 residues. The CDR3 region is CASYEQYV. The CDR3 DNA sequence: TGTGCCAGCTACGAGCAGTACGTC.

This chain joins TRBV6-6 and TRBJ1-1; TRBD1 is a possible D gene (5 bases). The CDR3 is made up of 13 amino acids. The V end was cut by 10 bases, the J end by 1 base, with 13 bases between. Germline CDR1 and CDR2: MNHNY and SVGAGI (reference sequence). The CDR3 reads CATSGATNTEAFF. The CDR3 DNA sequence: TGTGCCACAAGCGGGGCCACGAACACTGAAGCTTTCTTT.

The V call is TRBV9, the J call TRBJ1-6, with a tentative D call TRBD1 (5 bases). Germline CDR1 SGDLS, CDR2 YYNGEE. Trimming cost V 3 bases and J 8 bases, with 15 bases left between them. CDR3 length equals 15 residues. CDR3 amino acids: CASSETWGRDSPLHF. In DNA form, the CDR3 reads TGTGCCAGCAGCGAAACATGGGGGAGGGATTCACCCCTCCACTTT. Variable domain in full (rest from reference TRBV9 and TRBJ1-6): DSGVTQTPKHLITATGQRVTLRCSPRSGDLSVYWYQQSLDQGLQFLIQYYNGEERAKGNILERFSAQQFPDLHSELNLSSLELGDSALYFCASSETWGRDSPLHFGNGTRLTVT.

The genes are TRBV20-1 and TRBJ2-7; 7 nucleotides agree with TRBD2. Germline-derived CDR1 and CDR2 are DFQATT and SNEGSKA (reference sequence). Trimming took 6 bases from V and 5 from J; bases not matched to a gene: 7. This CDR3 spans 12 amino acids. As DNA, the CDR3 is TGCAGTGCAAGGGAGGGGATCGACGAGCAGTACTTC. Translating it yields CSAREGIDEQYF.

This clonotype was observed at least ten times. The chain uses TRBV18 and TRBJ1-1; tentative D call: TRBD1 (5 bases). Trimming left V 3 bases short and J 10 bases short, with 18 bases between. The V gene's germline CDR1 is KGHSH and CDR2 LQKENI. The CDR3 length is 14 residues. CDR3 sequence reads: CASSPSGQSRGAFF. In DNA form, the CDR3 reads TGTGCCAGCTCACCGTCGGGGCAGTCAAGGGGAGCTTTCTTT. The variable domain in full, completed from reference TRBV18 and TRBJ1-1, reads NAGVMQNPRHLVRRRGQEARLRCSPMKGHSHVYWYRQLPEEGLKFMVYLQKENIIDESGMPKERFSAEFPKEGPSILRIQQVVRGDSAAYFCASSPSGQSRGAFFGQGTRLTVV.

This clonotype was seen many times. The chain links TRBV20-1 to TRBJ2-1; TRBD2 matches 11 bases. V lost 0 bases to trimming and J lost 9 bases; unmatched junction nucleotides: 13. The CDR3 spans 17 residues. Per germline, CDR1 DFQATT and CDR2 SNEGSKA (reference sequence). CDR3 region: CSARDYELAGAPSEQFF. In nucleotides, the CDR3 is TGCAGTGCTAGAGATTATGAACTAGCGGGGGCCCCGTCTGAGCAGTTCTTC.

This clonotype appeared a few times. The chain links TRBV7-8 to TRBJ2-3, with TRBD2 matching 10 bases. The length of the CDR3 is 15 residues. V lost 6 bases, J lost 5 bases, and 8 bases stayed unmatched. CDR1 and CDR2 (germline): SGHVS, FQNEAQ. CDR3 loop: CASRVGTSAGDTQYF. In DNA, the CDR3 is TGTGCCAGCAGAGTGGGGACTAGCGCCGGAGATACGCAGTATTTT.

J is TRBJ2-3 and V is TRBV12-3 or TRBV12-4; TRBD2 matches at 9 bases. The J segment lost 1 base and the V segment lost 4 bases, leaving 3 bases of the junction unmatched. CDR3 length: 15 residues. The CDR3 loop reads CASSSVAGGTDTQYF. In nucleotides, the CDR3 is TGTGCCAGCAGTTCAGTAGCGGGGGGCACAGATACGCAGTATTTT.